This TCR beta chain was sequenced during a study of T-cell reconstitution after alpha-beta-depleted transplantation in children (dated by TCRdb to the mid-2010s). Notes on the research overall: Using TCR repertoire profiling, the study followed T-cell immune reconstitution in a quantitative way in children after TCRalphabeta/CD19-depleted allogeneic hematopoietic cell transplantation.

Preparation of the library involved PCR. Sequenced using an Illumina HiSeq 2500. Molecular barcoding was employed in the preparation of TCR libraries, with unique molecular identifiers being used to normalize TCRbeta repertoire quantification. TCRdb reworked the public reads: Q25 trimming with fastp, MiXCR clone assembly, productive beta chains retained. Duplicate CDR3 protein sequences are folded into a single record with the most common DNA and genes. Present in this sample are 640,000 or so distinct CDR3 sequences, 16% of which were seen just once. The top ten clonotypes cover 0.9% to 1.2% of the sample. The table lists this clonotype with many counts. There is no known antigen for this receptor. No per-base quality is available; no much larger clone lies one base away. Relative to germline, V is missing 5 bases and J is missing 2 bases, with 5 bases of the junction outside any gene match. Per the germline V gene, LGHNA is the CDR1 and YSLEER is the CDR2. The CDR3 covers 16 residues, taking in both the cysteine and the phenylalanine. Only the CDR3 portion is preserved as DNA: 48 bases, with reading frame beginning at the first base.

The specimen was PBMCs from the stem cell graft donor, collected from the stem cell graft. Here the chain combines TRBV4-3 and TRBJ2-1; 11 bases in the junction line up with TRBD2. The clonotype was recovered from a human donor who donated a stem cell graft to a child with acute myeloid leukemia. The CDR3 loop reads CASSSGLAAPYNEQFF. The sequence in DNA is TGCGCCAGCAGCTCGGGACTAGCGGCTCCCTACAATGAGCAGTTCTTC.